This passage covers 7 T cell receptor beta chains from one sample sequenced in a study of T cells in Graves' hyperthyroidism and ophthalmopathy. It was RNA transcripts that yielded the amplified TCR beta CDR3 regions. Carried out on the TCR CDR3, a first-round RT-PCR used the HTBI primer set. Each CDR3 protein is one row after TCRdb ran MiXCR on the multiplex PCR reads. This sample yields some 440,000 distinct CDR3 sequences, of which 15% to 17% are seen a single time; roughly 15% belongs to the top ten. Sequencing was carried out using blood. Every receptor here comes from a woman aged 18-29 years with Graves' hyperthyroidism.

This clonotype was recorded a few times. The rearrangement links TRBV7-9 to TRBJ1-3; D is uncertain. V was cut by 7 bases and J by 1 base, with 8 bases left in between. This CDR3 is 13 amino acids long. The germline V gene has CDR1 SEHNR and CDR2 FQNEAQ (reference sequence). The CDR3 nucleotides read TGTGCCAGCACCCCCTTTTCTGGAAACACCATATATTTT. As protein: CASTPFSGNTIYF.

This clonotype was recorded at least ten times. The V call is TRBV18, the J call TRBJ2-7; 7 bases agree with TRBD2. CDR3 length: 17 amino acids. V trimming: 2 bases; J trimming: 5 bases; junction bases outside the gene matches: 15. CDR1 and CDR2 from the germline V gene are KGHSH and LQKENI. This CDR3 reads CASSPFAGVDFGDEQYF. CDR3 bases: TGTGCCAGCTCACCATTCGCGGGGGTGGATTTTGGCGACGAGCAGTACTTC.

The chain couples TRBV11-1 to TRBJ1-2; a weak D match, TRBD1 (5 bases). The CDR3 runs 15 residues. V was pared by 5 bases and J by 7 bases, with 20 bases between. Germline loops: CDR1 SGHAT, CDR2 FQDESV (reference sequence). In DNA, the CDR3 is TGTGCCAGCAGCCGGTTTACGCAGGGCCTCAGTGGCTACACCTTC. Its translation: CASSRFTQGLSGYTF.

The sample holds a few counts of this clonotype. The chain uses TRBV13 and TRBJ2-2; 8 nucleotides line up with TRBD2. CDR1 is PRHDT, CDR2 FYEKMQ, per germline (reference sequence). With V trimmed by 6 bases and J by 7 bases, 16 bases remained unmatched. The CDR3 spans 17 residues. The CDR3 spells CASSSPGRGPYNGELFF. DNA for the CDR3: TGTGCCAGCAGTTCCCCCGGGAGGGGACCCTATAACGGGGAGCTGTTTTTT.

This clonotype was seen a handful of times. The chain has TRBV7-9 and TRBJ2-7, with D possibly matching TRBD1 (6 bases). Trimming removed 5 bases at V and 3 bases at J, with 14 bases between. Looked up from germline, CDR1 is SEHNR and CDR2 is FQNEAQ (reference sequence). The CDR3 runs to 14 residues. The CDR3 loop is CASSLVDSLYEQYF. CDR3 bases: TGTGCCAGCAGCCTTGTGGACAGCCTCTACGAGCAGTACTTC. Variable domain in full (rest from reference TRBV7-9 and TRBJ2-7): DTGVSQNPRHKITKRGQNVTFRCDPISEHNRLYWYRQTLGQGPEFLTYFQNEAQLEKSRLLSDRFSAERPKGSFSTLEIQRTEQGDSAMYLCASSLVDSLYEQYFGPGTRLTVT.

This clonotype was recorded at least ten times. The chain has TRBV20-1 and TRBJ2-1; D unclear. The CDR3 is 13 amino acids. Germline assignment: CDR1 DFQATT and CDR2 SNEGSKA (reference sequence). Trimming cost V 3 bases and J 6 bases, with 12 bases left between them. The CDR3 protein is CSASWPGRNEQFF. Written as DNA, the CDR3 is TGCAGTGCTAGTTGGCCGGGCCGCAATGAGCAGTTCTTC.

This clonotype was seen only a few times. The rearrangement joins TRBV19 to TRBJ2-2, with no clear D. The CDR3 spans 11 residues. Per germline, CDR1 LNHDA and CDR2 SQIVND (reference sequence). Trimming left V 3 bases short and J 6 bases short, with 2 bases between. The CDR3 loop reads CASSISGELFF. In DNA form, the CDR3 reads TGTGCCAGTAGTATCTCCGGGGAGCTGTTTTTT.